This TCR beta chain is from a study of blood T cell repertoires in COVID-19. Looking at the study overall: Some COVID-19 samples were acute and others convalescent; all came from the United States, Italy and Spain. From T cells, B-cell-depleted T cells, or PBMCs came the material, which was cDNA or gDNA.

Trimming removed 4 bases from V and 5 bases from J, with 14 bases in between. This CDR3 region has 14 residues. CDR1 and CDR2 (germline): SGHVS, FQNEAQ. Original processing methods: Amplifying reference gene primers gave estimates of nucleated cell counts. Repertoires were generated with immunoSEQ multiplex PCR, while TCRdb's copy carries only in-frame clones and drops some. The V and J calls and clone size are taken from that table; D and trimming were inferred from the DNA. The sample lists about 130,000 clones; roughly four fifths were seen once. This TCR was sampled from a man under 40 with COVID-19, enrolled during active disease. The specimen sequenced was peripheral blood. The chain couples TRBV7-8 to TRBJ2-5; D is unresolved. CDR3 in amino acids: CASSSILRAETQYF. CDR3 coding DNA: TGTGCCAGCAGCTCCATTTTGCGAGCGGAGACCCAGTACTTC.